The sequence of this T cell receptor (beta chain) was determined in a study of vaccination and CD4 T cells after COVID-19. Study-wide context: Recovered-phase convalescent patients showed SARS-CoV-2 positivity by nasal swab PCR; nine or ten were mild, one severe.

The CDR3 is 16 amino acids. Looked up from germline, CDR1 is MNHNS and CDR2 is SASEGT. V was clipped by 6 bases and J by 4 bases; unmatched bases: 9. Worth noting for this clonotype: Its specificity is unknown.

Treatment in this sample: roughly 10-day PBMC culture with coronavirus spike peptide pools or control peptides (ViraFEST assay). Sequenced with the Oncomine TCR Beta short-read assay was DNA taken from cultured CD4+ T cells. TCRdb re-analysed the PCR reads in MiXCR, keeping a single row per CDR3 protein. The data contain roughly 22,000 distinct CDR3 sequences, roughly 33% of them singletons. Study findings and constraints: Spike mono-reactivity was evident in 304 of the 307 vaccine-specific clones derived from convalescent patients. Of the reactive clones in convalescent patients, a median 86.3% showed up only post-vaccination. The study sampled relatively few convalescent patients and omitted early post-infection timepoints.

The sequence was obtained from a human donor with COVID-19. The chain joins TRBV6-1 to TRBJ2-2, with TRBD1 matching over 9 bases. The sample taken for sequencing was cultured CD4+ T cells from blood. The CDR3: CASSRPGTGTTGELFF. In DNA form, the CDR3 reads TGTGCCAGCAGCCGACCTGGGACAGGGACCACCGGGGAGCTGTTTTTT.